In its sample, the clone carrying this T cell receptor beta chain is medium-sized. TCRdb passed the 5' RACE reads through MiXCR, listing each CDR3 protein once. Altogether tens of thousands of distinct CDR3 sequences are present, around 7% being singletons, with the ten largest covering around 5.1%. The record originates from a study of early T cells in non-severe SARS-CoV-2 infection. The CDR3 totals 15 residues. In germline, CDR1 is MNHEY, CDR2 SVGEGT. V shed 2 bases, J shed 3 bases, and the junction held 3 bases outside the gene matches. This chain links TRBV6-2 or TRBV6-3 with TRBJ2-7; 11 bases line up with TRBD2. Sequenced material: whole blood. The receptor's source is an adult who was a healthcare worker with PCR-confirmed SARS-CoV-2 infection or an uninfected control (not recorded which). The chain's CDR3 is CASSYQTSGGYEQYF. In nucleotides, the CDR3 is TGTGCCAGCAGTTACCAAACTAGCGGGGGCTACGAGCAGTACTTC.